The rows below give T cell receptor beta chains drawn from one sample of a study of naive and memory T cell subsets. TCRdb processed the UMI-ligation and nested PCR reads anew with MiXCR; each CDR3 protein has one entry. The sample carries 98,000 or so distinct CDR3 sequences, roughly 14% recorded once. The sequenced sample was naive CD8+ T cells from blood. Receptors were obtained from a human donor in good health. CDR3s include the opening cysteine and the closing phenylalanine or tryptophan. The D gene is left open where the match is weak. Only part of the rows carry a size: once, few, many, or a class if the clone is expanded.

V gene	J gene	clone size	D gene	CDR3 protein	CDR3 DNA
TRBV24-1	TRBJ2-1	NA	NA	CATSDLTGGVLGQFF	TGTGCCACCAGTGATTTGACTGGGGGCGTCCTTGGACAGTTCTTC
TRBV7-9	TRBJ1-4	many	NA	CASSTPLRRASTNESLFF	TGTGCCAGCAGCACCCCGCTGCGCAGAGCTTCAACTAATGAGTCACTGTTTTTT
TRBV15	TRBJ2-2	many	NA	CATSSQGNTGELFF	TGTGCCACCAGCAGCCAGGGGAACACCGGGGAGCTGTTTTTT
TRBV12-3/TRBV12-4	TRBJ2-7	NA	NA	CASSSGTYEQYF	TGTGCCAGCAGCTCAGGGACTTACGAGCAGTACTTC
TRBV5-4	TRBJ1-2	few	NA	CASSVFGTNGVSGYTF	TGTGCCAGCAGCGTCTTCGGGACAAATGGAGTATCTGGCTACACCTTC
TRBV12-3/TRBV12-4	TRBJ2-7	few	TRBD1	CASSSTGTAYEQYF	TGTGCCAGCAGTTCAACCGGGACAGCCTACGAGCAGTACTTC
TRBV29-1	TRBJ2-1	NA	NA	CSVEDRYNEQFF	TGCAGCGTTGAAGACAGATACAATGAGCAGTTCTTC
TRBV7-9	TRBJ2-3	NA	NA	CASRRGADTTDTQYF	TGTGCCAGCAGAAGGGGGGCCGATACCACAGATACGCAGTATTTT
TRBV29-1	TRBJ1-3	few	NA	CSVEAANSGNTIYF	TGCAGCGTTGAGGCAGCCAACTCTGGAAACACCATATATTTT
TRBV7-9	TRBJ2-7	few	TRBD1	CASSLTGVDEQYF	TGTGCCAGCAGCTTGACAGGGGTGGACGAGCAGTACTTC
TRBV13	TRBJ2-7	many	TRBD1	CASSLVGQGPSYEQYF	TGTGCCAGCAGCTTAGTGGGACAGGGTCCTTCCTACGAGCAGTACTTC
TRBV7-8	TRBJ1-6	NA	NA	CASSLAIELPSSPLHF	TGTGCCAGCAGCTTAGCGATTGAACTTCCTTCTTCACCCCTCCACTTT
TRBV27	TRBJ1-5	NA	NA	CASKRGSNQPQHF	TGTGCCAGCAAACGGGGAAGCAATCAGCCCCAGCATTTT
TRBV6-2/TRBV6-3	TRBJ1-2	many	NA	CASSYSITDNGYTF	TGTGCCAGCAGTTACTCGATAACCGACAATGGCTACACCTTC
TRBV12-3/TRBV12-4	TRBJ2-5	NA	NA	CASSYPGQSQETQYF	TGTGCCAGCAGTTACCCGGGACAATCACAAGAGACCCAGTACTTC
TRBV4-1	TRBJ1-1	NA	NA	CASSQVPSGTEAFF	TGCGCCAGCAGCCAAGTCCCCTCCGGGACAGAAGCTTTCTTT
TRBV6-2/TRBV6-3	TRBJ1-4	NA	TRBD1	CASSYFPGQDSVATNEKLFF	TGTGCCAGCAGTTACTTTCCGGGACAGGATTCAGTTGCAACTAATGAAAAACTGTTTTTT
TRBV2	TRBJ2-3	many	NA	CASSVLGGTDTQYF	TGTGCCAGCAGTGTGCTGGGGGGCACAGATACGCAGTATTTT
TRBV7-8	TRBJ2-7	NA	NA	CASSHGGGPYEQYF	TGTGCCAGCAGCCATGGAGGCGGTCCTTACGAGCAGTACTTC
TRBV2	TRBJ2-3	many	NA	CASSLPSGDTDTQYF	TGTGCCAGCAGTCTCCCTTCGGGGGACACAGATACGCAGTATTTT
TRBV4-3	TRBJ2-1	many	NA	CASSQGHKDLSYNEQFF	TGCGCCAGCAGCCAAGGTCATAAGGACCTCTCCTACAATGAGCAGTTCTTC
TRBV7-2	TRBJ2-5	few	NA	CASSYPGQETQYF	TGTGCCAGCAGCTACCCCGGGCAAGAGACCCAGTACTTC
TRBV7-9	TRBJ2-3	many	NA	CASSPSVTDTQYF	TGTGCCAGCAGCCCCTCCGTCACAGATACGCAGTATTTT
TRBV29-1	TRBJ2-1	few	TRBD2	CSVSSGGDYNEQFF	TGCAGCGTGTCTAGCGGGGGGGATTACAATGAGCAGTTCTTC
TRBV28	TRBJ2-3	many	TRBD1	CASSTPGGQGFRTQYF	TGTGCCAGCAGCACCCCCGGAGGACAGGGTTTTCGGACGCAGTATTTT
TRBV6-2/TRBV6-3	TRBJ2-5	few	NA	CASSYPPILTSRETQYF	TGTGCCAGCAGTTACCCCCCTATCTTGACTAGTCGGGAGACCCAGTACTTC
TRBV9	TRBJ2-3	NA	TRBD2	CASSATGTSGMGGTQYF	TGTGCCAGCAGCGCAACCGGGACTAGCGGGATGGGAGGAACGCAGTATTTT
TRBV7-9	TRBJ2-1	NA	TRBD2	CASSSRGGTSGDEQFF	TGTGCCAGCAGCTCCCGCGGGGGGACTAGCGGGGATGAGCAGTTCTTC
TRBV5-4	TRBJ1-1	NA	NA	CASKAMNTEAFF	TGTGCCAGCAAGGCGATGAACACTGAAGCTTTCTTT
TRBV7-9	TRBJ2-3	NA	TRBD2	CASSSNLAGITDTQYF	TGTGCCAGCAGCAGCAACCTAGCGGGGATCACAGATACGCAGTATTTT
TRBV18	TRBJ2-1	many	TRBD1	CASSPSGTGLGNEQFF	TGTGCCAGCTCACCATCCGGGACAGGGCTGGGCAATGAGCAGTTCTTC
TRBV7-6	TRBJ2-3	few	NA	CASSSNRRLDTQYF	TGTGCCAGCAGCTCAAACCGCCGCCTGGATACGCAGTATTTT
TRBV7-9	TRBJ1-1	few	NA	CASSPRSVNTEAFF	TGTGCCAGCAGCCCAAGGTCGGTTAACACTGAAGCTTTCTTT
TRBV28	TRBJ2-7	few	NA	CAASRQTIYEQYF	TGTGCCGCCAGCCGGCAGACTATCTACGAGCAGTACTTC
TRBV15	TRBJ2-3	many	NA	CATSRIRGADTQYF	TGTGCCACCAGCAGAATCCGGGGCGCAGATACGCAGTATTTT
TRBV19	TRBJ2-2	few	NA	CASSVSGANTGELFF	TGTGCCAGTAGCGTTAGCGGAGCAAACACCGGGGAGCTGTTTTTT
TRBV7-9	TRBJ2-1	many	TRBD2	CASSPSPSAGDYNEQFF	TGTGCCAGCAGCCCCTCCCCTTCAGCGGGAGATTACAATGAGCAGTTCTTC